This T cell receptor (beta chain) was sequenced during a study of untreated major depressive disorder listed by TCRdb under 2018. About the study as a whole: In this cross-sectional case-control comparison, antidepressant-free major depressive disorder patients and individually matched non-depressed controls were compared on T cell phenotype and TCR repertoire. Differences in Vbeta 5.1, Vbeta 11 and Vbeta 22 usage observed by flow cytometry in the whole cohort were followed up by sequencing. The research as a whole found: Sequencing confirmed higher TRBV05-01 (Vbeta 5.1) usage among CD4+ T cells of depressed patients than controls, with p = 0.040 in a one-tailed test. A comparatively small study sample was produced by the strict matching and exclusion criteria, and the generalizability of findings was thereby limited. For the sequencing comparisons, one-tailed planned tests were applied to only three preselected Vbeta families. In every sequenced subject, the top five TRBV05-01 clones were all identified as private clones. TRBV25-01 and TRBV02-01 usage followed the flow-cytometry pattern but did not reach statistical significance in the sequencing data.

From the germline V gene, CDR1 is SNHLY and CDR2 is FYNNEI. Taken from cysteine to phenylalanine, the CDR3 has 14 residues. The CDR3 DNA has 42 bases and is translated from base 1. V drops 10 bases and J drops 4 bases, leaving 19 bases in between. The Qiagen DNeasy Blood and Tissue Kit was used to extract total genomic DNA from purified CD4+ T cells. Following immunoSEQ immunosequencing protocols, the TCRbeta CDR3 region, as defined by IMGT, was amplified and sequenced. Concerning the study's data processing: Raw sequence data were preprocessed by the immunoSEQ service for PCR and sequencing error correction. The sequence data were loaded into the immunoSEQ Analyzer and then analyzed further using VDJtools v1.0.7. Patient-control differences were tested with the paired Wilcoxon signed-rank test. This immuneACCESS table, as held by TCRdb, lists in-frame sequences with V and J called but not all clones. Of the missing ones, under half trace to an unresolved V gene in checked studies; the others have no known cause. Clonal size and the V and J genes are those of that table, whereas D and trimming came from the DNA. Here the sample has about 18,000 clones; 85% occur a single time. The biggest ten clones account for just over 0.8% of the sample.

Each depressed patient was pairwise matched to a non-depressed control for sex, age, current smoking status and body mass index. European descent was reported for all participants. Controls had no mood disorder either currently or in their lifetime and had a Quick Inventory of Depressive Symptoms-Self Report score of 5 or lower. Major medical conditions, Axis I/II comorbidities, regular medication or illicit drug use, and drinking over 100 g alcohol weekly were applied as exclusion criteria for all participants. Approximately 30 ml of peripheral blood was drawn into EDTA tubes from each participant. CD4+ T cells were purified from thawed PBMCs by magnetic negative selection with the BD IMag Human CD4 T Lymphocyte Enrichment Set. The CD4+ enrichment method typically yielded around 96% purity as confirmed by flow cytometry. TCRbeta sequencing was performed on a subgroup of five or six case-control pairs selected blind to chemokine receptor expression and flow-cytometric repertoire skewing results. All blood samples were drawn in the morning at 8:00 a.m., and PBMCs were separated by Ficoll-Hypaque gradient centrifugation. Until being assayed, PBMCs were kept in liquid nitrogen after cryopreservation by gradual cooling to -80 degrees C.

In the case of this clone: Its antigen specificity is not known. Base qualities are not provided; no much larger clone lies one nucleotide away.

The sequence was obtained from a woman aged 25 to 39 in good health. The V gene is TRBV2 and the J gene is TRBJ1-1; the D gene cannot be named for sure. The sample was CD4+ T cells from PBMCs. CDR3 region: CATRPGRSGTEAFF. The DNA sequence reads TGTGCCACCAGGCCGGGCCGATCGGGCACTGAAGCTTTCTTT.